This T cell receptor (beta chain) was sequenced during a study of cytomegalovirus exposure and HLA in healthy donors. Study-level background: According to later analysis, the same platform produced the 120 validation and several hundred first-cohort repertoires.

The donors were members of the validation cohort, which comprised 120 subjects and was separate from the first cohort of 600 to 850 subjects. Sequencing was performed with immunoSEQ multiplex PCR; in TCRdb, only in-frame clones are kept and a portion is missing. Altogether more than 110,000 clones are present, 80% to 90% being singletons, with the ten largest covering 7.5% to 10%. Points from the study as a whole: Most TCR sequences were uncommon, yet certain public TCRs appeared in many donors.

After removal of 5 bases from V and 8 bases from J, the junction contained 8 bases not matched to a gene. The germline CDR1 and CDR2 sequences are SGHTA and FQGTGA. This CDR3 contains 13 residues. About this clone itself: Its antigen is undetermined.

The TCR sequence derives from a woman aged 18-35 years in good health and CMV-seropositive. The sequenced material came from PBMCs. V usage is TRBV7-3 and J usage is TRBJ1-2, with 7 bases matching TRBD1. CDR3 loop: CASSLDRVGGYTF. The CDR3 DNA follows: TGTGCCAGCAGCCTCGACAGGGTTGGGGGCTACACCTTC.